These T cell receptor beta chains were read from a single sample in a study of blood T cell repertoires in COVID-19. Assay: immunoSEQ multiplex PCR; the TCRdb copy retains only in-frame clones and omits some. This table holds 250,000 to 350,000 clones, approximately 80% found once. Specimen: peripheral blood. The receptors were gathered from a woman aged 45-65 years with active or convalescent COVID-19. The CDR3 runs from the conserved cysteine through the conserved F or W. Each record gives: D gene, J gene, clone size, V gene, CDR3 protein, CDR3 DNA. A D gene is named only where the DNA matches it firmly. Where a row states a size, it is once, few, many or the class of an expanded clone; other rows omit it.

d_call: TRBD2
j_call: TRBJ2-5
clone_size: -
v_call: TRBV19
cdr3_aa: CATGVAGALETQYF
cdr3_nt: TGTGCCACAGGCGTTGCGGGAGCCCTGGAGACCCAGTACTTC

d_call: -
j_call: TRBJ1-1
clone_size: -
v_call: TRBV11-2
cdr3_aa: CASSQTVNTEAFF
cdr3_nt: TGTGCCAGCAGCCAGACAGTGAACACTGAAGCTTTCTTT

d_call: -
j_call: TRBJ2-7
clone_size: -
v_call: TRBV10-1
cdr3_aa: CASSDSGNYEQYF
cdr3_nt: TGCGCCAGCAGTGATTCGGGTAACTACGAGCAGTACTTC

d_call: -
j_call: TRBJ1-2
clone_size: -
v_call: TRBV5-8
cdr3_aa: CASSPRGVRPYYGYTF
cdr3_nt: TGTGCCAGCAGCCCTCGTGGAGTCAGACCGTACTATGGCTACACCTTC

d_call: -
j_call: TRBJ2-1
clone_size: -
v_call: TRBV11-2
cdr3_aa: CASSLEVGAGEQFF
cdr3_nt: TGTGCCAGCAGCTTAGAAGTGGGGGCAGGTGAGCAGTTCTTC

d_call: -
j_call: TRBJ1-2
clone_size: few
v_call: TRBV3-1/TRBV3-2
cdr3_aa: CASSPPGLGYTF
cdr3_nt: TGTGCCAGCAGCCCCCCGGGTCTTGGCTACACCTTC

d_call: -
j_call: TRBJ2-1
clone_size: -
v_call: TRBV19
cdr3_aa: CASSIGRGSNEQFF
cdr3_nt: TGTGCCAGTAGTATAGGCAGGGGCTCTAATGAGCAGTTCTTC

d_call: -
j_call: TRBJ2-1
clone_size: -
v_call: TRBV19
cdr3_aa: CASSYIYNEQFF
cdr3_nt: TGTGCCAGTAGTTATATATACAATGAGCAGTTCTTC

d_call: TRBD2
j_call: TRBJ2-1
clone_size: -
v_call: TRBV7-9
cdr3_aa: CASSLDGGGHNEQFF
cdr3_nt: TGTGCCAGCAGCCTCGACGGGGGAGGGCACAATGAGCAGTTCTTC

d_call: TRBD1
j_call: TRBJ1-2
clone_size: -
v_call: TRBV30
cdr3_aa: CAWSLVRGQRGYTF
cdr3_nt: TGTGCCTGGAGTCTGGTCAGGGGACAGCGAGGCTACACCTTC

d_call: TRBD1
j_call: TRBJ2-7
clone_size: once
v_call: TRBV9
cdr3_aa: CASSRTGQGSSYEQYF
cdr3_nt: TGTGCCAGCAGCCGGACAGGACAGGGGAGCTCCTACGAGCAGTACTTC

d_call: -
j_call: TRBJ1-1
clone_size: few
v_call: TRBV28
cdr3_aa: CASSWAPDSGRGTEAFF
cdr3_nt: TGTGCCAGCAGTTGGGCCCCAGACAGCGGGAGGGGCACTGAAGCTTTCTTT

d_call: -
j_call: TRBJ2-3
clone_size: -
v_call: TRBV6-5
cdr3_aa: CASKSSVLGDTQYF
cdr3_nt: TGTGCCAGCAAATCTAGCGTTCTAGGAGATACGCAGTATTTT

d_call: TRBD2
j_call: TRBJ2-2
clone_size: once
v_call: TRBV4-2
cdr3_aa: CASRFGLAGADGAGELFF
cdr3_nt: TGTGCCAGCAGGTTTGGACTAGCGGGAGCGGATGGCGCCGGGGAGCTGTTTTTT

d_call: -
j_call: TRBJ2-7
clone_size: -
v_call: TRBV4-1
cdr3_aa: CASSQGGLALHEQYF
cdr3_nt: TGCGCCAGCAGCCAGGGGGGGCTAGCGCTACACGAGCAGTACTTC

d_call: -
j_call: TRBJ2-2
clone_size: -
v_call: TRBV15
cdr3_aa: CATSWGRAAGELFF
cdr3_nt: TGTGCCACCAGTTGGGGCAGGGCCGCTGGGGAGCTGTTTTTT

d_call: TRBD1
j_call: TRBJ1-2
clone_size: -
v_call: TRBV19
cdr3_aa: CASSRGQAVNYGYTF
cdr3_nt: TGTGCCAGTAGCCGAGGACAGGCAGTTAACTATGGCTACACCTTC

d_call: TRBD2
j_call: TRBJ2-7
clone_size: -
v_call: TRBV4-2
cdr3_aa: CASSRSVAGVPYEQYF
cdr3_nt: TGTGCCAGCAGCCGATCTGTAGCGGGAGTCCCCTACGAGCAGTACTTC

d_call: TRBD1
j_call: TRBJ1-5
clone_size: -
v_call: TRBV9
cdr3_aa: CASSETGTGPFSNQPQHF
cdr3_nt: TGTGCCAGCAGCGAAACCGGGACAGGCCCCTTCAGCAATCAGCCCCAGCATTTT

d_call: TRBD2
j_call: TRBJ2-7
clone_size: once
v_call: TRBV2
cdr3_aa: CACRVGGRDGYEQYF
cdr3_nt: TGTGCCTGCAGGGTAGGAGGGAGGGATGGCTACGAGCAGTACTTC

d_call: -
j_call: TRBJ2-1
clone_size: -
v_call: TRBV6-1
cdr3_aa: CASSESGRPLLYNEQFF
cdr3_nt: TGTGCCAGCAGTGAATCCGGGAGACCTCTTCTTTACAATGAGCAGTTCTTC

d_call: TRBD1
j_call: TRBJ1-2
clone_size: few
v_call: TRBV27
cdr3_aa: CASSVHPGQGYGYTF
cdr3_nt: TGTGCCAGCAGTGTCCATCCGGGACAGGGATATGGCTACACCTTC

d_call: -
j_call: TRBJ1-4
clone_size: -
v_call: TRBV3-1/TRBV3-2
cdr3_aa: CASSQRGNEKLFF
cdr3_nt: TGTGCCAGCAGCCAACGCGGTAATGAAAAACTGTTTTTT

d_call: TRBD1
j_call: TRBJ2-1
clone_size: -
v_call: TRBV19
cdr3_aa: CASSRLQGLNEQFF
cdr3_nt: TGTGCCAGTAGTCGGTTACAGGGGCTCAATGAGCAGTTCTTC

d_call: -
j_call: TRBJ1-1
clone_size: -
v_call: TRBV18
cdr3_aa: CASSPLRGRVSNTEAFF
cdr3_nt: TGTGCCAGCTCACCCCTAAGGGGAAGGGTGTCGAACACTGAAGCTTTCTTT

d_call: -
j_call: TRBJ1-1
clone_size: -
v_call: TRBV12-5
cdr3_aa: CASAAGAVMNTEAFF
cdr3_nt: TGTGCTAGTGCCGCGGGGGCAGTGATGAACACTGAAGCTTTCTTT

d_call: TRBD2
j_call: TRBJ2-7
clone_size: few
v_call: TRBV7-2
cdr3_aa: CASSLVLLAGDSYEQYF
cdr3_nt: TGTGCCAGCAGCTTGGTTCTTCTAGCGGGAGATTCCTACGAGCAGTACTTC

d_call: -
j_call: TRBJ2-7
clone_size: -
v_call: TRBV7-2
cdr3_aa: CASTSRSGGGEQYF
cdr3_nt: TGTGCCAGCACCTCTAGGTCGGGGGGCGGTGAGCAGTACTTC

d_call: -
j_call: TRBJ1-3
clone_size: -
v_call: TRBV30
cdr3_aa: CAWSVLWGRLSSGNTIYF
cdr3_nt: TGTGCCTGGAGTGTACTTTGGGGCAGACTGAGCTCTGGAAACACCATATATTTT

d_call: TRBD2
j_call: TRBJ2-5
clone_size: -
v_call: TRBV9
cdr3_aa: CASSRGPSGSLPYQETQYF
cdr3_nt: TGTGCCAGCAGCAGGGGGCCTAGCGGGAGCCTCCCATATCAAGAGACCCAGTACTTC

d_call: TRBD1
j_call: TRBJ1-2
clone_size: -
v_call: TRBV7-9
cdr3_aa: CASSRGQGANIYYGYTF
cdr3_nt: TGTGCCAGCAGCCGGGGACAGGGGGCCAATATATACTATGGCTACACCTTC

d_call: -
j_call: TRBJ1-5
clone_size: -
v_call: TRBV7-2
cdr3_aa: CASSFRQHQPQHF
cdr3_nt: TGTGCCAGCAGCTTCCGACAACATCAGCCCCAGCATTTT

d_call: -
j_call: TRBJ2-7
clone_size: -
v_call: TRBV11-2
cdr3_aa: CASSLKILTYEQYF
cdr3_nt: TGTGCCAGCAGCTTAAAAATTCTTACCTACGAGCAGTACTTC

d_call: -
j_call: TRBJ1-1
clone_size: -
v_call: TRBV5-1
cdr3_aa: CASSLPSSGAEAFF
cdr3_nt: TGCGCCAGCAGCCTACCCTCCTCAGGGGCTGAAGCTTTCTTT

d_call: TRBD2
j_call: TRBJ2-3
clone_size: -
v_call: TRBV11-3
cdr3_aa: CASSPSGLAVDTQYF
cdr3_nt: TGTGCCAGCAGCCCCTCGGGACTAGCTGTCGATACGCAGTATTTT

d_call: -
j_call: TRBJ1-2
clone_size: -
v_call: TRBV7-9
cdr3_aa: CASSPAQLGDGYTF
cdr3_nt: TGTGCCAGCAGCCCCGCACAGCTCGGGGATGGCTACACCTTC

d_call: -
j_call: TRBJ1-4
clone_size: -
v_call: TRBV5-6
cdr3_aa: CASSLTGGTTNEKLFF
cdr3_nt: TGTGCCAGCAGCTTGACGGGGGGTACAACTAATGAAAAACTGTTTTTT

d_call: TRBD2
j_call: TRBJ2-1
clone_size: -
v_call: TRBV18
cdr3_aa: CASSPGNSGRLWDEQFF
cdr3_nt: TGTGCCAGCTCACCCGGGAATAGCGGGAGGCTCTGGGATGAGCAGTTCTTC

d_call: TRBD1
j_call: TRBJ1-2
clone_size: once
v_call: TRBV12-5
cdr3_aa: CASGDSRTGNGYTF
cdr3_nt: TGTGCTAGTGGGGATTCCAGGACAGGGAATGGCTACACCTTC

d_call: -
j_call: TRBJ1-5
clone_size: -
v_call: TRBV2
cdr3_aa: CASRVGAVYSNQPQHF
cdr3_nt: TGTGCCAGCAGGGTGGGGGCGGTTTATAGCAATCAGCCCCAGCATTTT

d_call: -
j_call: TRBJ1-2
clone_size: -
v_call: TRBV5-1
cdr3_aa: CASSLVGNYGYTF
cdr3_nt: TGCGCCAGCAGCTTGGTCGGGAACTATGGCTACACCTTC

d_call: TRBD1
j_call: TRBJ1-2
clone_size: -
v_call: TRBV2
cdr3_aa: CASSGDRADYTF
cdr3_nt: TGTGCCAGCAGTGGGGACAGGGCGGACTACACCTTC

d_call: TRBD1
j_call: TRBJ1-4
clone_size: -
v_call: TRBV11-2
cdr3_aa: CASRGTGGPTNEKLFF
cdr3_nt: TGTGCCAGCAGAGGGACAGGGGGCCCAACTAATGAAAAACTGTTTTTT

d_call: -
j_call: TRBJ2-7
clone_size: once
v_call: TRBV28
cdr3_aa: CASSLGREYEQYF
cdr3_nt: TGTGCCAGCAGTTTGGGCAGGGAATACGAGCAGTACTTC

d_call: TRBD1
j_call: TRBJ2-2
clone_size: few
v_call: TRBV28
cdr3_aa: CASGKQGDPSRTNTGELFF
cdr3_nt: TGTGCCAGCGGCAAACAGGGGGATCCCAGTAGAACGAACACCGGGGAGCTGTTTTTT

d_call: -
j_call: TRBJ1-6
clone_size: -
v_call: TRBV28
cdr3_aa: CASSPLGPPLHF
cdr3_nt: TGTGCCAGCAGTCCCCTTGGGCCACCCCTCCACTTT

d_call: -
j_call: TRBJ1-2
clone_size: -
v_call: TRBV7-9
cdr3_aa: CASSPQGGYGYTF
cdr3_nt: TGTGCCAGCAGCCCCCAGGGAGGCTATGGCTACACCTTC

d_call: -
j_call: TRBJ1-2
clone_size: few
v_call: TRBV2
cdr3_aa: CASSLDKAGYTF
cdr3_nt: TGTGCCAGCAGTTTGGACAAAGCTGGCTACACCTTC

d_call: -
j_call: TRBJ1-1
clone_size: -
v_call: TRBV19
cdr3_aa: CASSIGREANTEAFF
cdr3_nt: TGTGCCAGTAGTATCGGCCGGGAAGCGAACACTGAAGCTTTCTTT

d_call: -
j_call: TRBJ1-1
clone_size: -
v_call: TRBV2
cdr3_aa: CASSETGYMNTEAFF
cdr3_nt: TGTGCCAGCAGTGAAACAGGTTACATGAACACTGAAGCTTTCTTT

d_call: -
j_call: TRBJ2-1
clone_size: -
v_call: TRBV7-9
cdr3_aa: CASSLVGRVVKKFF
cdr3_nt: TGTGCCAGCAGCTTAGTTGGCAGGGTAGTAAAAAAGTTCTTC

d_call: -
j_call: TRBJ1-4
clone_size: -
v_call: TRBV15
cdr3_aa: CATSRDRRQGEKLFF
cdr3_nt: TGTGCCACCAGCAGAGATCGCAGGCAAGGTGAAAAACTGTTTTTT

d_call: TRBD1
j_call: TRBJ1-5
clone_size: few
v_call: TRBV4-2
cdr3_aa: CASSQDRTGGIDQPQHF
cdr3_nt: TGTGCCAGCAGCCAAGATAGGACAGGGGGCATAGATCAGCCCCAGCATTTT